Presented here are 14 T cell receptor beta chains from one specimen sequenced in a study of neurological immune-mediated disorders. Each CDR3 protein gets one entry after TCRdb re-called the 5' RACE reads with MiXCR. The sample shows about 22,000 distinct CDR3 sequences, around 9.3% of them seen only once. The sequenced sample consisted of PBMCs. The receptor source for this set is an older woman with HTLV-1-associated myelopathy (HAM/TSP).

CDR3 in amino acids: CASSGGTQGHPSTDTQYF. The DNA of the CDR3 is TGTGCCAGTAGTGGGGGAACACAGGGGCATCCTAGCACAGATACGCAGTATTTT. The V gene is TRBV19, the J gene TRBJ2-3, with 7 bases that match TRBD1. Germline V CDR1 and CDR2: LNHDA, SQIVND (reference sequence). This CDR3 comprises 18 residues. Losses at the gene ends were 5 bases for V and 0 bases for J; bases not matched to a gene: 14.

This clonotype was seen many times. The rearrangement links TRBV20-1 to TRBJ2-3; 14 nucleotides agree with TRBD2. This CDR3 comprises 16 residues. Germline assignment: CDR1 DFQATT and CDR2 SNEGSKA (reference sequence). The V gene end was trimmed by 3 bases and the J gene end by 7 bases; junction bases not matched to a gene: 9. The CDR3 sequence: CSASPTSGGARYTQYF. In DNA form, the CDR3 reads TGCAGTGCTAGCCCGACTAGCGGGGGGGCCCGCTATACGCAGTATTTT.

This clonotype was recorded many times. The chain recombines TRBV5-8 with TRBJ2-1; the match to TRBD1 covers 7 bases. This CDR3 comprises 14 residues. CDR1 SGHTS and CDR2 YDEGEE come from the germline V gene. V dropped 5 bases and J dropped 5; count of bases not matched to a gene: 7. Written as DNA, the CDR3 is TGTGCCAGCAGAGGGAAGGGGGCGAACAATGAGCAGTTCTTC. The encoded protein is CASRGKGANNEQFF.

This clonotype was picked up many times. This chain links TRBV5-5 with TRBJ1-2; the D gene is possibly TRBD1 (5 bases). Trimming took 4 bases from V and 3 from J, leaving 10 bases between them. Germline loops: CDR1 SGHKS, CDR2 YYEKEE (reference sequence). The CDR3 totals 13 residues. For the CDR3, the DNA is TGTGCCAGCAGCGAGGGGCTGGACTATGGCTACACCTTC. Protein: CASSEGLDYGYTF. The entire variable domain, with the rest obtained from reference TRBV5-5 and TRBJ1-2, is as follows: DAGVTQSPTHLIKTRGQQVTLRCSPISGHKSVSWYQQVLGQGPQFIFQYYEKEERGRGNFPDRFSARQFPNYSSELNVNALLLGDSALYLCASSEGLDYGYTFGSGTRLTVV.

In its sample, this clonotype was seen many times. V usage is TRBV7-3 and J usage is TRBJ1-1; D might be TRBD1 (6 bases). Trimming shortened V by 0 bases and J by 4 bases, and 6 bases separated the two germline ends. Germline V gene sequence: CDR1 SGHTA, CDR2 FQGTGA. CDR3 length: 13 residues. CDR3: CASSLTRGTEAFF. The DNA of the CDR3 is TGTGCCAGCAGCTTAACCAGGGGCACTGAAGCTTTCTTT.

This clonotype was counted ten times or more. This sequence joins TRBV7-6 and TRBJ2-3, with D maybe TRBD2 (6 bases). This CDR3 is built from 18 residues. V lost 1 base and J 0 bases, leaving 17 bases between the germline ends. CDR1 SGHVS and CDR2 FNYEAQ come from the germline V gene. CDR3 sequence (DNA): TGTGCCAGCAGCTTAGTTACGGGGGACCTGACTAGCACAGATACGCAGTATTTT. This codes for CASSLVTGDLTSTDTQYF.

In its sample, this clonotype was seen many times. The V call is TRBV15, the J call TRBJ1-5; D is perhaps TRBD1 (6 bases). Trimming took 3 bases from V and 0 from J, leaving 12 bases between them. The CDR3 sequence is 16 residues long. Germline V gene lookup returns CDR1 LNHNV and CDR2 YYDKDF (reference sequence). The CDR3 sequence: CATSSGTTYSNQPQHF. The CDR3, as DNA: TGTGCCACCAGCAGCGGGACAACTTATAGCAATCAGCCCCAGCATTTT. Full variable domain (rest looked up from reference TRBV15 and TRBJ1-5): DAMVIQNPRYQVTQFGKPVTLSCSQTLNHNVMYWYQQKSSQAPKLLFHYYDKDFNNEADTPDNFQSRRPNTSFCFLDIRSPGLGDTAMYLCATSSGTTYSNQPQHFGDGTRLSIL.

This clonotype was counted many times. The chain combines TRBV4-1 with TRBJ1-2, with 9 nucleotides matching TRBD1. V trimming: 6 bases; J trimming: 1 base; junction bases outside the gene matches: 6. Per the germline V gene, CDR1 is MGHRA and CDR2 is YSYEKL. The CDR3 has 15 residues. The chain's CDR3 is CASSPGTGFNYGYTF. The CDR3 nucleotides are TGCGCCAGCAGTCCCGGGACAGGGTTTAACTATGGCTACACCTTC.

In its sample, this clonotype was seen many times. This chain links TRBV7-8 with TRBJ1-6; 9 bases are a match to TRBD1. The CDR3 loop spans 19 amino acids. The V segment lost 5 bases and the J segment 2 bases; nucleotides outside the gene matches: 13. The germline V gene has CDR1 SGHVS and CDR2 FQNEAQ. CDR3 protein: CASSRPGTGINPYNSPLHF. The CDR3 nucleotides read TGTGCCAGCAGCCGTCCCGGGACAGGGATTAATCCCTATAATTCACCCCTCCACTTT.

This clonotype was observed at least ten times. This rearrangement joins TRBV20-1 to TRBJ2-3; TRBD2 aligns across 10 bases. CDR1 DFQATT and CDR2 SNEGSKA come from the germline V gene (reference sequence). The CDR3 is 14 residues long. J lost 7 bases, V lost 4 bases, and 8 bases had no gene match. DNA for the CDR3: TGCAGTGCTATTCCAGCGGGGGGGCGAAATACGCAGTATTTT. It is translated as CSAIPAGGRNTQYF.

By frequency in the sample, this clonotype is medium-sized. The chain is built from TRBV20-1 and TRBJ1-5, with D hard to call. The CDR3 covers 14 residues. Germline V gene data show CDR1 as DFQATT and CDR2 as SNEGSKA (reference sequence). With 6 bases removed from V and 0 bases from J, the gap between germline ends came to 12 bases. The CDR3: CSALTEYSNQPQHF. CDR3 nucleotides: TGCAGTGCCCTGACTGAATATAGCAATCAGCCCCAGCATTTT.

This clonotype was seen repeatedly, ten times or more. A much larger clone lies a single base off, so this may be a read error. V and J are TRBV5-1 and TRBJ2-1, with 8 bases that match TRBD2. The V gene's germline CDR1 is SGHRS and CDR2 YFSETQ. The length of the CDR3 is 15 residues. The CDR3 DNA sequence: TGCGTCAGCAGCGGGGGAGGTGGCTCCTACAATGAGCAGTTCTTC. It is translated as CVSSGGGGSYNEQFF.

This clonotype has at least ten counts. As DNA, the CDR3 is TGTGCCAGCAGCCCTCGGGACAGCAACACCGGGGAGCTGTTTTTT. Translation gives CASSPRDSNTGELFF. The gene calls are TRBV9 and TRBJ2-2; 7 bases line up with TRBD1. Germline V gene data show CDR1 as SGDLS and CDR2 as YYNGEE. The V and J ends lost 4 bases and 2 bases, in that order; junction bases with no gene match: 5. The CDR3 sequence is 15 residues long.

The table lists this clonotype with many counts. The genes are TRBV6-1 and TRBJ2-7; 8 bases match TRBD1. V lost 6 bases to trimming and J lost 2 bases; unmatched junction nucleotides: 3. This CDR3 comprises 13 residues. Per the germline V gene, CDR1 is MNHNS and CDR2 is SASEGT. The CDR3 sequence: CASSSDRAYEQYF. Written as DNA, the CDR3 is TGTGCCAGCAGCTCGGACAGGGCCTACGAGCAGTACTTC.